This TCR beta chain comes out of a study of beta chain features in type 1 diabetes. Expressed TCRB transcripts were sequenced after all isolated RNA was converted to cDNA. Profiled with immunoSEQ multiplex PCR; TCRdb holds only in-frame clones, not every one. The table lists almost 350,000 clones, roughly 21% of them singletons. The V gene's germline CDR1 is ENHRY and CDR2 SYGVKD. The CDR3 covers 17 residues. After removal of 6 bases from V and 0 bases from J, the junction contained 6 bases not matched to a gene. This sequence originates from a young woman in good health. Sequenced material: naive CD4+ T cells from blood. V usage is TRBV10-3 and J usage is TRBJ2-6; TRBD2 matches 9 bases. The CDR3 nucleotides read TGTGCCATCAGAAGGACTAGCGCTAACTCTGGGGCCAACGTCCTGACTTTC. It codes for CAIRRTSANSGANVLTF.